The next 29 T cell receptor beta chains were all read from a single sample in a study of T cell repertoires in cytomegalovirus infection. TCRdb re-derived calls from the reads in MiXCR, one entry per CDR3 protein. This table holds a few hundred thousand distinct CDR3 sequences, roughly 29% found once. Specimen: PBMCs. These receptor sequences come from a human donor in good health (CMV status not recorded). Some clones in this sample may be carry-over from other donors' samples.

This clonotype has only a few counts. CDR3 in amino acids: CASSYGAALGEQYF. CDR3 sequence (DNA): TGTGCCAGCAGTTACGGGGCAGCGTTGGGCGAGCAGTACTTC. The chain joins TRBV6-5 to TRBJ2-7; possibly TRBD1 for D (5 bases). CDR1 is MNHEY and CDR2 is SVGAGI in the germline V gene. This CDR3 region has 14 residues. V lost 2 bases and J 6 bases, leaving 14 bases between the germline ends.

This clonotype has only a few counts. The chain carries TRBV6-6 and TRBJ2-5, with D perhaps TRBD2 (6 bases). The V end was cut by 8 bases, the J end by 7 bases, with 11 bases between. The length of the CDR3 is 11 residues. The V gene's germline CDR1 is MNHNY and CDR2 SVGAGI (reference sequence). This CDR3 is CASAGRVTQYF. In nucleotides, the CDR3 is TGTGCCAGCGCGGGAAGGGTGACCCAGTACTTC.

This clonotype turned up a few times. This chain links TRBV10-3 with TRBJ1-2, with D possibly being TRBD1 (6 bases). The CDR3 spans 14 residues. Germline lookup yields CDR1 ENHRY and CDR2 SYGVKD. V dropped 0 bases and J dropped 7 bases, with 12 bases sitting between them. The CDR3 spells CAISESPDSFGYTF. CDR3 DNA sequence: TGTGCCATCAGTGAGTCTCCGGACAGTTTTGGCTACACCTTC.

This clonotype showed up many times. The chain carries TRBV6-1 and TRBJ2-7; D possibly corresponds to TRBD1 (5 bases). The CDR3 loop spans 13 amino acids. Germline V gene sequence: CDR1 MNHNS, CDR2 SASEGT. Trimming took 4 bases from V and 4 from J, leaving 11 bases between them. DNA for the CDR3: TGTGCCAGCAGTGTTTATGGGGCGTACGAGCAGTACTTC. Its translation: CASSVYGAYEQYF.

This sequence joins TRBV19 and TRBJ2-1; 9 bases map to TRBD1. Germline CDR1 is LNHDA and CDR2 is SQIVND (reference sequence). This CDR3 is 13 amino acids long. V lost 6 bases and J lost 7; bases outside the gene matches: 4. The CDR3 nucleotides read TGTGCCAGTAGGGACAGGGGTTATAATGAGCAGTTCTTC. Protein: CASRDRGYNEQFF.

This clonotype was detected only a few times. The chain joins TRBV12-3 or TRBV12-4 to TRBJ2-3; the match to TRBD2 covers 7 bases. This CDR3 spans 15 amino acids. Trimming took 2 bases from V and 2 from J; bases not matched to a gene: 4. The CDR3 protein is CASSLFQRDTDTQYF. The CDR3 coding sequence is TGTGCCAGCAGTTTATTCCAGCGGGACACAGATACGCAGTATTTT.

This chain links TRBV11-2 with TRBJ1-1; 9 positions match TRBD1. CDR3 length: 15 residues. Trimming cost V 5 bases and J 5 bases; bases outside gene matches: 9. Germline CDR1 SGHAT, CDR2 FQNNGV. CDR3 coding DNA: TGTGCCAGCAGCCGAACGACAGGGGGAGGGACTGAAGCTTTCTTT. Its translation is CASSRTTGGGTEAFF.

The genes are TRBV27 and TRBJ2-7; 11 positions match TRBD2. The CDR3 has 15 residues. Germline-derived CDR1 and CDR2 are MNHEY and SMNVEV (reference sequence). With 8 bases clipped from V and 6 bases from J, the junction kept 12 bases outside the gene matches. The CDR3 here is CASGLAGGVLGEQYF. The CDR3 DNA follows: TGTGCCAGCGGTCTAGCGGGAGGAGTCCTCGGCGAGCAGTACTTC.

This clonotype was seen a few times. The chain employs TRBV7-8 and TRBJ2-3, with 8 bases matching TRBD2. The germline CDR1 and CDR2 sequences are SGHVS and FQNEAQ. The CDR3 is made up of 16 amino acids. V lost 4 bases, J lost 1 base, and 7 bases stayed unmatched. The DNA for the CDR3 is TGTGCCAGCAGCTCCGATAGCGGGATTGGCACAGATACGCAGTATTTT. It codes for CASSSDSGIGTDTQYF.

The V and J genes are TRBV5-1 and TRBJ2-7; 10 bases align to TRBD1. The CDR3 loop spans 14 amino acids. Losses at the gene ends were 4 bases for V and 5 bases for J; bases not matched to a gene: 6. Germline assignment: CDR1 SGHRS and CDR2 YFSETQ. The CDR3: CASSHGQGGDEQYF. Written as DNA, the CDR3 is TGCGCCAGCAGCCACGGACAGGGGGGTGACGAGCAGTACTTC.

There are a few counts of this clonotype. The chain uses TRBV4-2 and TRBJ2-5; no reliable D call. Germline-derived CDR1 and CDR2 are LGHNA and YNFKEQ. V was trimmed by 1 base and J by 7 bases, leaving 10 bases between them. The CDR3 contains 13 residues. CDR3 DNA sequence: TGTGCCAGCAGCCAAGGCGAGGCTGGGACCCAGTACTTC. This codes for CASSQGEAGTQYF.

The chain joins TRBV14 to TRBJ1-1; possibly TRBD1 for D (5 bases). CDR3 length: 15 amino acids. From germline, CDR1 is SGHDN and CDR2 FVKESK. Between the trimmed V and J ends, which lost 8 bases and 1 base, there was a span of 17 bases. The CDR3 region has the DNA TGTGCCAGCGCTCGGATGGGGACCTCGAACACTGAAGCTTTCTTT. Its translation is CASARMGTSNTEAFF.

In this sample, this clonotype turned up a few times. The gene calls are TRBV6-1 and TRBJ2-7, with 10 bases that match TRBD2. Germline V gives CDR1 MNHNS, CDR2 SASEGT. This CDR3 spans 15 amino acids. J gave up 3 bases and V 1 base, and 3 bases lay outside the gene matches. The CDR3 sequence: CASSEGIAGGYEQYF. CDR3 bases: TGTGCCAGCAGTGAAGGAATAGCGGGGGGCTACGAGCAGTACTTC.

In its sample, this clonotype was seen once. The gene calls are TRBV10-3 and TRBJ1-1; D not resolved. Germline V CDR1 and CDR2: ENHRY, SYGVKD. Trimming removed 6 bases from V and 9 bases from J, with 11 bases in between. This CDR3 spans 11 amino acids. The CDR3 DNA is TGTGCCATCAGGGACGGCAACCAAGCTTTCTTT. This encodes CAIRDGNQAFF.

The rearrangement joins TRBV6-1 to TRBJ2-1; TRBD2 aligns across 7 bases. The J segment lost 4 bases and the V segment lost 6 bases, leaving 6 bases of the junction unmatched. The CDR3 contains 14 residues. Germline V gene lookup returns CDR1 MNHNS and CDR2 SASEGT. The CDR3 protein is CASRPSGPYNEQFF. The CDR3 bases are TGTGCCAGCAGGCCTAGCGGCCCGTACAATGAGCAGTTCTTC.

The table lists this clonotype with a few counts. The chain has TRBV7-2 and TRBJ2-1; D might be TRBD1 (6 bases). The CDR3 has 13 amino acids. Germline V gives CDR1 SGHTA, CDR2 FQGNSA. V lost 5 bases and J lost 9, with 14 bases in between. CDR3 sequence (DNA): TGTGCCAGCAGCCCCCGACAGGCGGGTGAGCAGTTCTTC. Amino acids: CASSPRQAGEQFF.

J is TRBJ2-7 and V is TRBV6-2 or TRBV6-3; no clear D. V was clipped by 6 bases and J by 4 bases, with 7 bases between them. The CDR3 totals 11 residues. Germline CDR1 and CDR2: MNHEY and SVGEGT. The CDR3 here is CASSQRYEQYV. In nucleotides, the CDR3 is TGTGCCAGCAGCCAACGGTACGAGCAGTACGTC.

As regards this clonotype: One end of the junction is discordant with germline, which a read error may explain. The V call is TRBV12-3 or TRBV12-4, the J call TRBJ2-1; TRBD2 matches at 9 bases. The CDR3 extends over 16 amino acids. The CDR3 bases are TGTGCCAGCACCGTCTACGGGACTAGCTCCAACAATGAGCAGTTCTTC. As protein: CASTVYGTSSNNEQFF.

This chain joins TRBV6-8 and TRBJ1-5, with unresolved D. The CDR3 totals 18 residues. The V end was cut by 7 bases, the J end by 2 bases, with 24 bases between. Germline V CDR1 and CDR2: MNHGY, SAAAGT. The CDR3 coding sequence is TGTGCCAGCACCGGAAAGGGTATGGGAGTTGATGGCAATCAGCCCCAGCATTTT. Encoded protein: CASTGKGMGVDGNQPQHF.

This clonotype showed up just a few times. This rearrangement joins TRBV7-6 to TRBJ2-1; D may be TRBD1 (6 bases). The germline V gene has CDR1 SGHVS and CDR2 FNYEAQ. CDR3 length: 14 residues. Trimming pared 0 bases from V and 5 bases from J, leaving 8 bases between. The CDR3 sequence is CASSLAPGDNEQFF. The CDR3, as DNA: TGTGCCAGCAGCTTAGCGCCAGGGGACAATGAGCAGTTCTTC.

The chain employs TRBV29-1 and TRBJ2-1; D remains unclear. V lost 4 bases and J lost 1, with 14 bases in between. Germline V CDR1 and CDR2: SQVTM, ANQGSEA. The CDR3 loop spans 15 amino acids. CDR3 region: CSVVPTDKSYNEQFF. The DNA of the CDR3 is TGCAGCGTTGTCCCTACAGACAAGTCCTACAATGAGCAGTTCTTC.

CDR3 loop: CAWSPQLLYRDRETQYF. The CDR3 DNA is TGTGCCTGGAGTCCACAATTACTTTACCGGGACAGAGAGACCCAGTACTTC. The chain links TRBV30 to TRBJ2-5, with 7 bases identical to TRBD1. Germline V gives CDR1 GTSNPN, CDR2 SVGIG (reference sequence). This CDR3 has 17 residues. The V segment lost 2 bases and the J segment 4 bases; nucleotides outside the gene matches: 16.

The V call is TRBV6-8, the J call TRBJ2-6; 7 bases match TRBD1. The CDR3 totals 21 residues. V was pared by 7 bases and J by 0 bases, with 21 bases of the junction left unmatched. Germline CDR1 is MNHGY and CDR2 is SAAAGT. This CDR3 reads CASIRDSLSDFLVSGANVLTF. The CDR3 DNA sequence: TGTGCCAGCATTAGGGACAGCTTATCTGACTTTCTAGTCTCTGGGGCCAACGTCCTGACTTTC.

In its sample, this clonotype was seen a few times. This chain links TRBV27 with TRBJ1-4; 10 bases line up with TRBD1. The germline V gene has CDR1 MNHEY and CDR2 SMNVEV (reference sequence). The CDR3 has 15 amino acids. The junction had 10 bases not matched to a gene; V was cut back by 8 bases and J by 7 bases. The CDR3 loop reads CASGHTGTGVEKLFF. The CDR3, as DNA: TGTGCCAGCGGACATACCGGGACAGGGGTTGAAAAACTGTTTTTT.

The rearrangement links TRBV24-1 to TRBJ2-3; maybe TRBD1 (5 bases). The germline V gene has CDR1 KGHDR and CDR2 SFDVKD. The CDR3 consists of 15 residues. Trimming took 1 base from V and 3 from J, leaving 10 bases between them. The CDR3 protein is CATSDFGQGTDTQYF. As DNA, the CDR3 is TGTGCCACCAGTGATTTTGGGCAGGGAACAGATACGCAGTATTTT.

The genes are TRBV7-8 and TRBJ1-1; D unclear. The CDR3 runs to 14 residues. Germline assignment: CDR1 SGHVS and CDR2 FQNEAQ. Between the trimmed V and J ends, which lost 8 bases and 1 base, there was a span of 14 bases. The CDR3 region has the DNA TGTGCCAGCTCCGACAAGGGAGAGAACACTGAAGCTTTCTTT. Its protein product is CASSDKGENTEAFF.

The chain links TRBV5-5 to TRBJ2-7; 7 bases match TRBD2. The CDR3 spans 14 residues. J was trimmed by 6 bases and V by 4 bases; bases with no gene match: 10. Germline V gene sequence: CDR1 SGHKS, CDR2 YYEKEE (reference sequence). DNA of the CDR3: TGTGCCAGCAGCGGGAGGGAGGTCGGGCTCGAGCAGTACGTC. Translation: CASSGREVGLEQYV.

To note about this clonotype: A read error may be the cause here, since a much bigger clone is one base away. The chain employs TRBV7-2 and TRBJ2-3; D call uncertain. The V gene's germline CDR1 is SGHTA and CDR2 FQGNSA. The CDR3 contains 15 residues. V was shortened by 1 base and J by 0 bases, with 8 bases between the two germline ends. This chain's CDR3 is CASSLGMGSTDTQYF. The DNA of the CDR3 is TGTGCCAGCAGCTTAGGGATGGGTAGCACAGATACGCAGTATTTT.

The chain links TRBV7-3 to TRBJ1-2; perhaps TRBD1 as D (5 bases). This CDR3 is built from 13 residues. Germline V gene sequence: CDR1 SGHTA, CDR2 FQGTGA. V lost 2 bases, J lost 7 bases, and 11 bases lay in between. CDR3 amino acids: CASSLLGVGGYTF. CDR3 sequence (DNA): TGTGCCAGCAGCTTACTGGGGGTTGGTGGCTACACCTTC.